This T cell receptor beta chain was sequenced during a study of blood T cell repertoires in COVID-19. In the study's own analysis: Quantification of nucleated cells was approximated via reference gene primer amplification. Clones were sequenced by immunoSEQ multiplex PCR, and TCRdb holds only the in-frame ones, with some missing. V and J calls and clone size come straight from that table; D and trimming were deduced from the DNA. The top ten clones hold 6.2% of a sample with about 110,000 clones, about 79% of them seen once. This CDR3 region has 13 residues. V lost 4 bases and J 0 bases, leaving 7 bases between the germline ends. Per germline, CDR1 SGHNT and CDR2 YYREEE (reference sequence). Enrolled during active infection, Seattle patients were then followed longitudinally.

The specimen sequenced was peripheral blood. The clonotype comes from an older man with COVID-19, enrolled during active disease. J is TRBJ2-5 and V is TRBV5-4; D might be TRBD1 (6 bases). The CDR3 sequence: CASSDRNQETQYF. CDR3 bases: TGTGCCAGCAGCGACAGGAACCAAGAGACCCAGTACTTC.